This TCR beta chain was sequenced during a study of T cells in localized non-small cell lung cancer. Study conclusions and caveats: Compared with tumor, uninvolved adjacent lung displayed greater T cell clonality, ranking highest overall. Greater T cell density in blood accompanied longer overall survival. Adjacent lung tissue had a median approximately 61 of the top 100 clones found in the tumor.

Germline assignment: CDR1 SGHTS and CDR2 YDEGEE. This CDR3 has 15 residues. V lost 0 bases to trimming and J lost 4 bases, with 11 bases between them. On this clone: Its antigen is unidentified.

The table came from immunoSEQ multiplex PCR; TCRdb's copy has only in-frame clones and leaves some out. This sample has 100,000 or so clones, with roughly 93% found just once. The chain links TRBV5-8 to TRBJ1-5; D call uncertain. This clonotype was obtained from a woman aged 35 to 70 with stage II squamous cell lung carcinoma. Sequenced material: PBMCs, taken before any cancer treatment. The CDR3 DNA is TGTGCCAGCAGCTTGGGGGTGGCAGATAATCAGCCCCAGCATTTT. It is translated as CASSLGVADNQPQHF.